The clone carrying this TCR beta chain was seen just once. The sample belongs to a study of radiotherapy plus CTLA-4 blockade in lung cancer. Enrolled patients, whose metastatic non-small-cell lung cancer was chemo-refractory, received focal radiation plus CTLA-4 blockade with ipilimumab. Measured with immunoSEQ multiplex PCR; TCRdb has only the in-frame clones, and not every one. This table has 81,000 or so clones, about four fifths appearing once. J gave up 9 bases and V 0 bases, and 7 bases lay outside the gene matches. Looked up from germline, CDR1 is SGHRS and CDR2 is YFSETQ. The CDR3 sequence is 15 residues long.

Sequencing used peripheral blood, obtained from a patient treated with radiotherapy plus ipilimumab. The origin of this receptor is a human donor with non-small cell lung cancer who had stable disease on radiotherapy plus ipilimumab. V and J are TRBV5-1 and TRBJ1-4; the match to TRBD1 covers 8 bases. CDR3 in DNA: TGCGCCAGCAGCTTGGACCCGGGACAGGAAAAAAAACTGTTTTTT. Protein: CASSLDPGQEKKLFF.